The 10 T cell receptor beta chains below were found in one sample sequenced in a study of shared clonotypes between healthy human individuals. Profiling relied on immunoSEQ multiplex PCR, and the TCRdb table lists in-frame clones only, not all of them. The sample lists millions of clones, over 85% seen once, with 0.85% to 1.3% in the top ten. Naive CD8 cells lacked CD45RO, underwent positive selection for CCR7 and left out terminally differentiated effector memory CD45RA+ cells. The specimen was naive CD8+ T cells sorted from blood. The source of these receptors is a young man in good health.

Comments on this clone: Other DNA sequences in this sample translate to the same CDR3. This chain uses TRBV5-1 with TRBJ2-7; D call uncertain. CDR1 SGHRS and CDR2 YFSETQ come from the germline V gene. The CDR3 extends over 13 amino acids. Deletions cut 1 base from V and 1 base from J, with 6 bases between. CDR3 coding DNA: TGCGCCAGCAGCTTGAGCCAGTCCTACGAGCAGTACTTC. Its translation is CASSLSQSYEQYF.

The CDR3 loop is CASHRTSDGYEQYF. Written as DNA, the CDR3 is TGTGCCAGCCATCGAACCTCGGACGGCTACGAGCAGTACTTC. V usage is TRBV28 and J usage is TRBJ2-7; D uncertain. There are 14 residues in the CDR3. The germline V and J ends were trimmed by 8 bases and 3 bases, with 17 bases remaining between them. CDR1 and CDR2 (germline): MDHEN, SYDVKM.

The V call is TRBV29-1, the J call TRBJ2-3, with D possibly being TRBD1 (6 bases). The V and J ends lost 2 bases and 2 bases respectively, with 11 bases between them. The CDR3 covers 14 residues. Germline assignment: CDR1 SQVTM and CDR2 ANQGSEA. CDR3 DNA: TGCAGCGTTGAAAAGCAGGGGACCACAGATACGCAGTATTTT. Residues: CSVEKQGTTDTQYF.

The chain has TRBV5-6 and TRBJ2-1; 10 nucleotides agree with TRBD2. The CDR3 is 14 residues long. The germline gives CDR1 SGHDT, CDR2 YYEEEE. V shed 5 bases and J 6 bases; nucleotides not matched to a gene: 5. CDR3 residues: CASRPGLATNEQFF. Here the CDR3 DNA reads TGTGCCAGCAGACCGGGACTAGCGACCAATGAGCAGTTCTTC.

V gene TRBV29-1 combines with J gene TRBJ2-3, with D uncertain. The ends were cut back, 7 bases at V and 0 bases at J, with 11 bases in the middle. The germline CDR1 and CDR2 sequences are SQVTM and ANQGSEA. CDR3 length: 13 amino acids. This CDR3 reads CSASTGSTDTQYF. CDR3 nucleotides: TGCAGCGCCTCGACTGGGAGCACAGATACGCAGTATTTT.

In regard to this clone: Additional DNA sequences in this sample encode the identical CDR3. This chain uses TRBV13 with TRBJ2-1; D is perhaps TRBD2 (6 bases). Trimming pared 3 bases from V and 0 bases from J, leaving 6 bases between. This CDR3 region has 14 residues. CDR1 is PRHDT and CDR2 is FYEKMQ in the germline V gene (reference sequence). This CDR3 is CASSLEGSYNEQFF. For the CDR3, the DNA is TGTGCCAGCAGCTTGGAGGGCTCCTACAATGAGCAGTTCTTC.

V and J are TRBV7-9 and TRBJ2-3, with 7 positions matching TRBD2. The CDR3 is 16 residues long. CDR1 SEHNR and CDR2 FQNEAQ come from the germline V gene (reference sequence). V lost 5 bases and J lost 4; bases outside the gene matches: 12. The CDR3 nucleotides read TGTGCCAGCAGCCCGGGCGCGGGGGATCTGGCAGATACGCAGTATTTT. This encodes CASSPGAGDLADTQYF.

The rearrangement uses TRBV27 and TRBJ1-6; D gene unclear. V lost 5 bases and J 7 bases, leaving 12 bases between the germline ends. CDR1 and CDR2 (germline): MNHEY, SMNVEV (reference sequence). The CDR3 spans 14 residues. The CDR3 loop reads CASSGEQVNSPLHF. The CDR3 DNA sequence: TGTGCCAGCAGTGGAGAACAAGTCAATTCACCCCTCCACTTT.

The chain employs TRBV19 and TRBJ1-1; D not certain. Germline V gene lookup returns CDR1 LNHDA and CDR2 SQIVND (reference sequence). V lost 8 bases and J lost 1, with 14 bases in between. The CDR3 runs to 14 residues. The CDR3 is CASALLQKNTEAFF. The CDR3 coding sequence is TGTGCCAGTGCTCTCTTACAAAAGAACACTGAAGCTTTCTTT.

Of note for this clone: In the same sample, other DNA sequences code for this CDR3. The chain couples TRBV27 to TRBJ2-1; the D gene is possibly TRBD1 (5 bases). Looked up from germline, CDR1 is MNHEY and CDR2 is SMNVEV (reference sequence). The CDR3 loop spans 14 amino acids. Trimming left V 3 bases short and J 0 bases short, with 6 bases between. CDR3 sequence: CASSFRDSYNEQFF. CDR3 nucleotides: TGTGCCAGCAGTTTCAGGGACTCCTACAATGAGCAGTTCTTC.